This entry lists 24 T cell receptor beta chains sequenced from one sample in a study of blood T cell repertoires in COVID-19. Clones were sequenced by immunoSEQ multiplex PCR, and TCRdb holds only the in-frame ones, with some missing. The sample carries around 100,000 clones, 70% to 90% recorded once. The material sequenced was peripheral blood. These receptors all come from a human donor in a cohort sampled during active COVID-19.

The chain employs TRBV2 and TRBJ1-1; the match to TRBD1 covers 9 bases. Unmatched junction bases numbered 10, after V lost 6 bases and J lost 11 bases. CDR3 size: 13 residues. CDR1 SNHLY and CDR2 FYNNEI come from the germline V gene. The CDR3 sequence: CASRSYRGQGAFF. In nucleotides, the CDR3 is TGTGCCAGCAGATCCTACAGGGGGCAGGGTGCTTTCTTT.

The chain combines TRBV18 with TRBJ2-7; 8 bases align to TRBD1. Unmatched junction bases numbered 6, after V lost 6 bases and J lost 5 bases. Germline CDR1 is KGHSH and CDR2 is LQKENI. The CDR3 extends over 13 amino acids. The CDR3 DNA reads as TGTGCCAGCTCGGGTCTACAGGGGGACGAGCAGTACTTC. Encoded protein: CASSGLQGDEQYF.

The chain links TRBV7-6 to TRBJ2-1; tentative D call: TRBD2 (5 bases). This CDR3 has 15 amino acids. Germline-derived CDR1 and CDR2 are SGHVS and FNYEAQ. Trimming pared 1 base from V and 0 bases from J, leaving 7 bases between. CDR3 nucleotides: TGTGCCAGCAGCTTAGGGCGGGCCTCCTACAATGAGCAGTTCTTC. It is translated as CASSLGRASYNEQFF.

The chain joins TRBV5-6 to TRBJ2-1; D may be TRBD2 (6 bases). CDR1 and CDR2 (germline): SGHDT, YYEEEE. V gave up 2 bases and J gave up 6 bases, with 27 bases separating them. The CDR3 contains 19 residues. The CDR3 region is CASSFFGGRVAADLNEQFF. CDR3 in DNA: TGTGCCAGCAGCTTTTTCGGGGGAAGGGTAGCAGCAGACCTCAATGAGCAGTTCTTC.

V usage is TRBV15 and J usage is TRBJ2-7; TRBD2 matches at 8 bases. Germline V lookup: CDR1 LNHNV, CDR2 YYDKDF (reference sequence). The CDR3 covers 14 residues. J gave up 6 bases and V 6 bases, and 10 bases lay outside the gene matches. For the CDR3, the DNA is TGTGCCACCAGAACGACGGGGGGGGACGGCGAGCAGTACTTC. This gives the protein CATRTTGGDGEQYF.

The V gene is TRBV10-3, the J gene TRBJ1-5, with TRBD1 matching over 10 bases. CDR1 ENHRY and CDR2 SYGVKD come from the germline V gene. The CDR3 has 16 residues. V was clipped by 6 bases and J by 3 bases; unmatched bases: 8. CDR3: CAIRNPDRGDNQPQHF. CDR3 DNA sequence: TGTGCCATCAGGAACCCGGACAGGGGGGACAATCAGCCCCAGCATTTT.

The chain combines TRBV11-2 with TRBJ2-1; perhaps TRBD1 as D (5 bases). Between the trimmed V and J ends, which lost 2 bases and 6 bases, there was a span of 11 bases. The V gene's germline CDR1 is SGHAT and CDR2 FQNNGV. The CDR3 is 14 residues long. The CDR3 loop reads CASSLSTRANEQFF. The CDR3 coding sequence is TGTGCCAGCAGCTTATCTACCAGGGCCAATGAGCAGTTCTTC. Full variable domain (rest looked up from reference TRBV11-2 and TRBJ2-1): EAGVAQSPRYKIIEKRQSVAFWCNPISGHATLYWYQQILGQGPKLLIQFQNNGVVDDSQLPKDRFSAERLKGVDSTLKIQPAKLEDSAVYLCASSLSTRANEQFFGPGTRLTVL.

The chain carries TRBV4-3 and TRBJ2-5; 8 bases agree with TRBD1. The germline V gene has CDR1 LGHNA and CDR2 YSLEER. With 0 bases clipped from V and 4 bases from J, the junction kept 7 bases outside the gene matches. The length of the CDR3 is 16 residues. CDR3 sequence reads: CASSQDLPGQGETQYF. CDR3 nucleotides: TGCGCCAGCAGCCAAGATCTACCCGGACAGGGAGAGACCCAGTACTTC.

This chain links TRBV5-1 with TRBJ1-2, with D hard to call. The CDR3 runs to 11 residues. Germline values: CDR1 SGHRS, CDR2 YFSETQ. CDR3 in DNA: TGCGCATCTGGAGAAGGCTATGGCTACACCTTC. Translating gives CASGEGYGYTF.

The CDR3 here is CATSRDRVNYGYTF. CDR3 DNA: TGTGCCACCAGCAGAGATCGGGTTAACTATGGCTACACCTTC. The chain links TRBV15 to TRBJ1-2; D is unclear. CDR1 is LNHNV, CDR2 YYDKDF, per germline (reference sequence). V dropped 0 bases and J dropped 1 base, with 6 bases sitting between them. This CDR3 is built from 14 residues.

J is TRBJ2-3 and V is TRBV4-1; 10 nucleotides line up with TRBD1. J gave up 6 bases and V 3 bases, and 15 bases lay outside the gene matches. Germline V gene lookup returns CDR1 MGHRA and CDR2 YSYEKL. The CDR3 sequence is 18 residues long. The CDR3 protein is CASSHPQGQGTLSDTQYF. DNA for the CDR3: TGCGCCAGCAGCCACCCACAGGGACAGGGGACCCTCTCGGATACGCAGTATTTT.

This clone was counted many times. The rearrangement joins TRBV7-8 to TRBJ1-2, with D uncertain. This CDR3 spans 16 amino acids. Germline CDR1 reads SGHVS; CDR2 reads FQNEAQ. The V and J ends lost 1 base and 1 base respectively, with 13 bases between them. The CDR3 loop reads CASSLESTAGNYGYTF. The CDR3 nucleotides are TGTGCCAGCAGCTTAGAGTCCACGGCGGGTAACTATGGCTACACCTTC. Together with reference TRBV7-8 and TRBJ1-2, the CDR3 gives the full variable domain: GAGVSQSPRYKVAKRGQDVALRCDPISGHVSLFWYQQALGQGPEFLTYFQNEAQLDKSGLPSDRFFAERPEGSVSTLKIQRTQQEDSAVYLCASSLESTAGNYGYTFGSGTRLTVV.

The CDR3 DNA follows: TGCGCCAGCTCGACAGAGAACACTGAAGCTTTCTTT. Its translation: CASSTENTEAFF. The chain joins TRBV5-1 to TRBJ1-1; possibly TRBD1 for D (5 bases). The CDR3 consists of 12 residues. Germline loops: CDR1 SGHRS, CDR2 YFSETQ. V was cut by 7 bases and J by 1 base, with 8 bases left in between.

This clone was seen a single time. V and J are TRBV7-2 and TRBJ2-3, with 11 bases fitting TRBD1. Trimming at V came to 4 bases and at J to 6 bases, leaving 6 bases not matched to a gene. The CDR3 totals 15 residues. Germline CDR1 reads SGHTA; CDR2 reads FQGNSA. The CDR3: CASSSRTGGRDTQYF. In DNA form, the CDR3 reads TGTGCCAGCAGCTCTCGGACAGGGGGCCGGGATACGCAGTATTTT.

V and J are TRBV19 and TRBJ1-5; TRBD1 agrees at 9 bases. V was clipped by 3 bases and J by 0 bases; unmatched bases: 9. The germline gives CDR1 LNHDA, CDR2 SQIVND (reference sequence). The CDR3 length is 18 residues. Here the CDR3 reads CASSMEGQGFNSNQPQHF. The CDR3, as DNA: TGTGCCAGTAGTATGGAGGGACAGGGCTTCAATAGCAATCAGCCCCAGCATTTT.

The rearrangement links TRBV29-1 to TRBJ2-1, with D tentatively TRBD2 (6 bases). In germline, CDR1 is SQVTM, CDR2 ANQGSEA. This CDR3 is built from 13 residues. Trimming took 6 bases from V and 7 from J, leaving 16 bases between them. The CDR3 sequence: CSVGPGGGNEQFF. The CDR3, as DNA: TGCAGCGTAGGCCCCGGAGGAGGGAATGAGCAGTTCTTC.

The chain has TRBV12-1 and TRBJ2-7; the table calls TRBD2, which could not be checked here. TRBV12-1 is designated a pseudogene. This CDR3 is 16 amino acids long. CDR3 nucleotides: TGTGCCAGCAGCCCCATTCTAGCGGGATGTAGCTACGAGCAGTACTTC. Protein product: CASSPILAGCSYEQYF.

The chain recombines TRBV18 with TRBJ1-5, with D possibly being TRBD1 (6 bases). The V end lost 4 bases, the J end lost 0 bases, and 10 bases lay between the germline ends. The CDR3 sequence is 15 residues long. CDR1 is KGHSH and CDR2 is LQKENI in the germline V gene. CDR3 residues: CASSRGTSSNQPQHF. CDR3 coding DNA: TGTGCCAGCTCACGGGGGACAAGTAGCAATCAGCCCCAGCATTTT.

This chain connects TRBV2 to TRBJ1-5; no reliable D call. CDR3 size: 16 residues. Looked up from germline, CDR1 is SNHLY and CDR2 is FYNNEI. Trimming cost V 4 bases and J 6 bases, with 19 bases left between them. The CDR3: CASSGPGGPWGQPQHF. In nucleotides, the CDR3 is TGTGCCAGCAGTGGGCCAGGAGGTCCCTGGGGTCAGCCCCAGCATTTT.

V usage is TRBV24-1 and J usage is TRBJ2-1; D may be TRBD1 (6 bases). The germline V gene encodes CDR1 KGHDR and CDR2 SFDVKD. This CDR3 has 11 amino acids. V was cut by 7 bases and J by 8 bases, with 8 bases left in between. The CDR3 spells CATSQGYEQFF. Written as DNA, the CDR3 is TGTGCCACCAGCCAGGGGTATGAGCAGTTCTTC.

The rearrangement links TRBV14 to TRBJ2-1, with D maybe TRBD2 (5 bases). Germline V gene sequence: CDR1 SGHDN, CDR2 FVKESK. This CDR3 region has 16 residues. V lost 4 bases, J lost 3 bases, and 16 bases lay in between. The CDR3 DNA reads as TGTGCCAGCAGCCTCGAAGGGAGAGGAAACTACAATGAGCAGTTCTTC. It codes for CASSLEGRGNYNEQFF.

The CDR3 here is CASSPPGQVISPLHF. DNA of the CDR3: TGTGCCAGCAGCCCTCCGGGACAGGTTATTTCACCCCTCCACTTT. The V call is TRBV3-1 (or the pseudogene TRBV3-2), the J call TRBJ1-6; 8 positions match TRBD1. Germline loops: CDR1 LGHDT, CDR2 YNNKEL (reference sequence). This CDR3 has 15 residues. The trim removed 4 bases at V and 9 bases at J, leaving 8 bases unmatched.

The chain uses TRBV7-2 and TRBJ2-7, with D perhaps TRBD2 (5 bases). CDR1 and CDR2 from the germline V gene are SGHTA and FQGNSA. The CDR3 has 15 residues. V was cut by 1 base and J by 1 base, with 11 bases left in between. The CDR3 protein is CASSLGGSPSYEQYF. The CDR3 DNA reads TGTGCCAGCAGCTTAGGTGGGAGCCCGTCCTACGAGCAGTACTTC.

The CDR3 sequence: CASTPSGTSLSVDEQFF. In DNA, the CDR3 is TGTGCCAGCACCCCGTCCGGGACTAGCTTAAGTGTTGATGAGCAGTTCTTC. V usage is TRBV7-2 and J usage is TRBJ2-1; 9 bases are shared with TRBD2. J lost 8 bases, V lost 7 bases, and 18 bases had no gene match. The CDR3 totals 17 residues. Germline V gene data show CDR1 as SGHTA and CDR2 as FQGNSA.